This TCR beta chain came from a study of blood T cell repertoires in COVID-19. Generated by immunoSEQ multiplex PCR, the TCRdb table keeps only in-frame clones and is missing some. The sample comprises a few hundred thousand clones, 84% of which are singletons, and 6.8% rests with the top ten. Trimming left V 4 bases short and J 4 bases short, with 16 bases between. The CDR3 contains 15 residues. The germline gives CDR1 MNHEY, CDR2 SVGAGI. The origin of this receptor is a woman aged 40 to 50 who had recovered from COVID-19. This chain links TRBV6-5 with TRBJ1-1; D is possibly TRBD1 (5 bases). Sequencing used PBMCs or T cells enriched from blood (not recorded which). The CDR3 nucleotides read TGTGCCAGCAGTTTCGAGGGACTCAGGCCCACTGAAGCTTTCTTT. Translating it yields CASSFEGLRPTEAFF.